This TCR beta chain emerged from a study of OX40 agonist ivuxolimab in advanced cancers. Overall study results and limits: Low clonal expansion, among the lowest seen, marked partial responders at 0.1-3.0 mg/kg.

Patients had blood sampled at baseline and again on cycle 4 day 1 and cycle 7 day 1. V dropped 3 bases and J dropped 0; count of bases not matched to a gene: 2. This CDR3 contains 14 residues. Germline V gene sequence: CDR1 GTSNPN, CDR2 SVGIG (reference sequence). Some clones are missing from TCRdb's copy, which holds only in-frame ones; the method was immunoSEQ multiplex PCR. The sample holds 60,000 or so clones, 70% to 90% seen once. A note on this clone: Its antigen remains unidentified.

This TCR came from an adult with an advanced solid tumor such as melanoma, head and neck, liver or kidney cancer. This sample comprised CD4+ or CD8+ T cells sorted from blood, obtained in a trial of the OX40 agonist ivuxolimab. V and J are TRBV30 and TRBJ2-4; 7 bases agree with TRBD1. As DNA, the CDR3 is TGTGCCTGGAGGGACAGGTTAGCCAAAAACATTCAGTACTTC. The encoded protein is CAWRDRLAKNIQYF.